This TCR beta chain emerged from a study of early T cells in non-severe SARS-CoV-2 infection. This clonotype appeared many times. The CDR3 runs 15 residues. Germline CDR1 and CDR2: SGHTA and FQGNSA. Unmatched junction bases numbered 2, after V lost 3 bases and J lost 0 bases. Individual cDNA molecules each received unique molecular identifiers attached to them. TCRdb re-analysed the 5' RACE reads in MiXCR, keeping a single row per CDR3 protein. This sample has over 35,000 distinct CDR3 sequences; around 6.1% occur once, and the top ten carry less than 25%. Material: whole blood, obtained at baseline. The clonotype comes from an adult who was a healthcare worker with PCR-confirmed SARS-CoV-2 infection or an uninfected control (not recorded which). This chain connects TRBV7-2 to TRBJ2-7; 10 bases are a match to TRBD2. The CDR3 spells CASSLERGGSYEQYF. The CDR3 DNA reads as TGTGCCAGCAGCTTGGAGCGGGGGGGCTCCTACGAGCAGTACTTC.